The TCR beta chain under discussion was sequenced for a study of human T cells and chemical hapten exposure. In the study overall: Read at 6 days, the patch tests placed 0.01% DPC on the upper back. Across samples, TCR yields varied, mostly owing to small differences in pooled library volumes.

Via MiXCR, TCRdb re-called the RACE reads, giving one row per CDR3 protein. The repertoire holds tens of thousands of distinct CDR3 sequences, with approximately 10% as singletons. Time point specified: patch test 2, 6 weeks after DPC sensitization. Documented treatment: therapeutic diphenylcyclopropenone sensitization with weekly scalp DPC. V shed 5 bases and J 5 bases; nucleotides not matched to a gene: 3. This CDR3 comprises 14 residues. Germline CDR1 and CDR2: SGHTA and FQGNSA. This clonotype was recorded a few times. Antigen unknown. Findings and limits, study-wide: Those TCRs sitting above 1 in 1000 frequency stayed the same with DPC sensitization. Alopecia was present in the donors, so their immune response may differ from healthy people's.

The sequence was obtained from a man in his forties or fifties with alopecia areata. Some clones in this sample may be carry-over from other donors' samples. Sample: whole blood, taken in connection with sensitization to the hapten diphenylcyclopropenone (DPC). The chain employs TRBV7-2 and TRBJ2-2; 9 bases align to TRBD2. The CDR3 DNA reads TGTGCCAGCAGCACTCTAGCGGGAACCGGGGAGCTGTTTTTT. Encoded protein: CASSTLAGTGELFF.